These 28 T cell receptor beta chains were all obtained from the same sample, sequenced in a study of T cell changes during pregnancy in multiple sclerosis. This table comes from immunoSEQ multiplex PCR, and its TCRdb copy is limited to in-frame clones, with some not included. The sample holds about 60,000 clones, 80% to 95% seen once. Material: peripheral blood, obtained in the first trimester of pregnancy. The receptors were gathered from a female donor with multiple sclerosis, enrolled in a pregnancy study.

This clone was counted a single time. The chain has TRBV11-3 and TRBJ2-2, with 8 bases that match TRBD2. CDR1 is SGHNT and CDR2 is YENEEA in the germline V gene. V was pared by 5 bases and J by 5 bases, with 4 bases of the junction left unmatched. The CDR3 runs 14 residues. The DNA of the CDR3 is TGTGCCAGCAGCCCCTTAGCGGGGACCGGGGAGCTGTTTTTT. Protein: CASSPLAGTGELFF.

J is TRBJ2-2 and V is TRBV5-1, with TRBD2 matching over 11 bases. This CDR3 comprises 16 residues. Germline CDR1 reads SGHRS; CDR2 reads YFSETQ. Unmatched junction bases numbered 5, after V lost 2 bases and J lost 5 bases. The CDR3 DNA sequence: TGCGCCAGCAGCTTACCGGGACTAGCGGTAACCGGGGAGCTGTTTTTT. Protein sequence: CASSLPGLAVTGELFF.

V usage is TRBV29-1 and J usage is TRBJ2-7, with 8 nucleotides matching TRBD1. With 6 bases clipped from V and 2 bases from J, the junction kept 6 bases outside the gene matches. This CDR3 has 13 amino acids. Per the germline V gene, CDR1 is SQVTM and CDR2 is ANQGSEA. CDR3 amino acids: CSVWDRPTYEQYF. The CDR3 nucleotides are TGCAGCGTCTGGGACAGGCCCACCTACGAGCAGTACTTC.

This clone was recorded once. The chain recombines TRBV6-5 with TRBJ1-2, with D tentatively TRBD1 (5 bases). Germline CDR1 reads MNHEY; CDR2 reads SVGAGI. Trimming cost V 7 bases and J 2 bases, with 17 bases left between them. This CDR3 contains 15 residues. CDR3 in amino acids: CASNLGAAGNYGYTF. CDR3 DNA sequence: TGTGCCAGCAACCTAGGGGCGGCCGGGAACTATGGCTACACCTTC.

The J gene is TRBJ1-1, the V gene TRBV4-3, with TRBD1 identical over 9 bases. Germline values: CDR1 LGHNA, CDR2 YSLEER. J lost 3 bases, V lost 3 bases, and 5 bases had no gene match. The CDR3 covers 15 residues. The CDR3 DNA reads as TGCGCCAGCAGCCAGGACAGGGGCGGGGACACTGAAGCTTTCTTT. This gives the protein CASSQDRGGDTEAFF.

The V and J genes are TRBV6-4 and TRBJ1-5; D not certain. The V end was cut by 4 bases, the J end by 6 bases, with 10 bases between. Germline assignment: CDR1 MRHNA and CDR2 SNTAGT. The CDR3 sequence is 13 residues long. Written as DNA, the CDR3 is TGTGCCAGCAGTGGGCAGGAGGGTCAGCCCCAGCATTTT. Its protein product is CASSGQEGQPQHF.

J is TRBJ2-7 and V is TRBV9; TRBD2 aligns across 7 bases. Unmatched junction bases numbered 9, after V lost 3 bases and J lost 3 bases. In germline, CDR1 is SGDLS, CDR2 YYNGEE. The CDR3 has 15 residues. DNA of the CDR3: TGTGCCAGCAGCGCTGAAGCTAGCGGTTACTACGAGCAGTACTTC. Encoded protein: CASSAEASGYYEQYF.

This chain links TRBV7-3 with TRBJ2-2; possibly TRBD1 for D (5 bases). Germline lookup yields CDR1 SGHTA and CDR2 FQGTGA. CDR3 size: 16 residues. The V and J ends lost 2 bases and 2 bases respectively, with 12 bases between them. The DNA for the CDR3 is TGTGCCAGCAGCTTACAGGGTGTTCAAAACACCGGGGAGCTGTTTTTT. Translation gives CASSLQGVQNTGELFF.

CDR3: CASSLGGNTEAFF. DNA for the CDR3: TGTGCCAGCTCACTGGGGGGGAACACTGAAGCTTTCTTT. The rearrangement uses TRBV18 and TRBJ1-1, with D possibly matching TRBD1 (5 bases). CDR3 size: 13 residues. Germline V gives CDR1 KGHSH, CDR2 LQKENI. Trimming removed 4 bases at V and 1 base at J, with 7 bases between. Looking up the rest from reference TRBV18 and TRBJ1-1 gives the full variable domain: NAGVMQNPRHLVRRRGQEARLRCSPMKGHSHVYWYRQLPEEGLKFMVYLQKENIIDESGMPKERFSAEFPKEGPSILRIQQVVRGDSAAYFCASSLGGNTEAFFGQGTRLTVV.

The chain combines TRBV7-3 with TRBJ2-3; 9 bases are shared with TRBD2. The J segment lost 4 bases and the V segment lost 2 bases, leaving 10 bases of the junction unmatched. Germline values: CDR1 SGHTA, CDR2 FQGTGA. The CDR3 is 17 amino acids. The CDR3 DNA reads TGTGCCAGCAGCTTAGGTTGGCTAGCGGGGAGGTCAGATACGCAGTATTTT. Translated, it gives CASSLGWLAGRSDTQYF.

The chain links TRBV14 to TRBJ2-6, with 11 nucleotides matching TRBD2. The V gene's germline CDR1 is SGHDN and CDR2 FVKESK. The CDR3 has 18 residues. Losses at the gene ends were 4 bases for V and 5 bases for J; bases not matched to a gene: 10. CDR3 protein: CASSLMTSGVSRANVLTF. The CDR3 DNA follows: TGTGCCAGCAGCCTCATGACTAGCGGGGTGTCCCGGGCCAACGTCCTGACTTTC.

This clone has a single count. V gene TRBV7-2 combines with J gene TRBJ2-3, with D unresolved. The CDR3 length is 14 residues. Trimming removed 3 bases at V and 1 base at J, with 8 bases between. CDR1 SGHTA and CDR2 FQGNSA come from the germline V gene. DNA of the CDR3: TGTGCCAGCAGCTTCCTAGGAGGCACAGATACGCAGTATTTT. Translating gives CASSFLGGTDTQYF. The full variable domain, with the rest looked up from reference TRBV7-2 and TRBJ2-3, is GAGVSQSPSNKVTEKGKDVELRCDPISGHTALYWYRQSLGQGLEFLIYFQGNSAPDKSGLPSDRFSAERTGGSVSTLTIQRTQQEDSAVYLCASSFLGGTDTQYFGPGTRLTVL.

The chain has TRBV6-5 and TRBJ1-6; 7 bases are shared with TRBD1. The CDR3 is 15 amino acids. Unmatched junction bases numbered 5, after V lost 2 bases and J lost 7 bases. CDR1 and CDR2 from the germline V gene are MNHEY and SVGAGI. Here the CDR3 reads CASSYGRGHNSPLHF. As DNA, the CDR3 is TGTGCCAGCAGTTACGGTAGGGGGCACAATTCACCCCTCCACTTT.

CDR3 sequence (DNA): TGTGCCAGCAGCTCCGCCGGTGCGAGGGGCTACACCTTC. It yields the protein CASSSAGARGYTF. The chain joins TRBV5-4 to TRBJ1-2; D is unresolved. Germline V gene lookup returns CDR1 SGHNT and CDR2 YYREEE (reference sequence). The CDR3 has 13 residues. V gave up 3 bases and J gave up 8 bases, with 14 bases separating them. Supplemented by reference TRBV5-4 and TRBJ1-2, the full variable domain reads ETGVTQSPTHLIKTRGQQVTLRCSSQSGHNTVSWYQQALGQGPQFIFQYYREEENGRGNFPPRFSGLQFPNYSSELNVNALELDDSALYLCASSSAGARGYTFGSGTRLTVV.

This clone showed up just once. The CDR3 region is CASSIQGQGTEAFF. CDR3 DNA sequence: TGTGCCAGCAGCATTCAGGGGCAGGGGACTGAAGCTTTCTTT. This sequence joins TRBV7-3 and TRBJ1-1; a possible D gene is TRBD1 (6 bases). Trimming removed 5 bases from V and 5 bases from J, with 15 bases in between. CDR3 size: 14 residues. CDR1 SGHTA and CDR2 FQGTGA come from the germline V gene.

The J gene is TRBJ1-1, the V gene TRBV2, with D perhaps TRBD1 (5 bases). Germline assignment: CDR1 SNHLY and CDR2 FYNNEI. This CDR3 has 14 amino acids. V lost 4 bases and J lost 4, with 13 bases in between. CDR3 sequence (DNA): TGTGCCAGCAGTGGTATGGGGCAGGGCACTGAAGCTTTCTTT. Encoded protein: CASSGMGQGTEAFF.

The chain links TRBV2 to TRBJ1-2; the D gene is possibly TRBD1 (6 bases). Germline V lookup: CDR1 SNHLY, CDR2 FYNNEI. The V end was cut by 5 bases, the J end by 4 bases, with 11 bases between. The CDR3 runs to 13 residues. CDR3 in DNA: TGTGCCAGCAGTACGGGACAATCCTATGGCTACACCTTC. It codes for CASSTGQSYGYTF.

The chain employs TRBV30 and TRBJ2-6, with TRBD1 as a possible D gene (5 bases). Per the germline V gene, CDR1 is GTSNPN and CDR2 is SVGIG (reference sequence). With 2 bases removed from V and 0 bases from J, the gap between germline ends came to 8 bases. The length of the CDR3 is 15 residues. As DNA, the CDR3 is TGTGCCTGGAGTCCTGACAGCTCTGGGGCCAACGTCCTGACTTTC. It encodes CAWSPDSSGANVLTF.

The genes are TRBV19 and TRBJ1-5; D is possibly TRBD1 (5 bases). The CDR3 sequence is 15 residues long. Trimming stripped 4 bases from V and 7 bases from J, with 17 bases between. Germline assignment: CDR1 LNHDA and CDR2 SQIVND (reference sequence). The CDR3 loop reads CASSSSDGHRQPQHF. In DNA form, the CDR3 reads TGTGCCAGTAGTAGTTCGGACGGACATCGGCAGCCCCAGCATTTT.

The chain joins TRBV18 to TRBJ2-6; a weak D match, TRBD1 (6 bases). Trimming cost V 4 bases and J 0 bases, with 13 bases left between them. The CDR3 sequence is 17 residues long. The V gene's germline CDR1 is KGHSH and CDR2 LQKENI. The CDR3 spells CASSQTGSGSGANVLTF. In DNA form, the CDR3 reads TGTGCCAGCTCACAAACAGGGAGTGGCTCTGGGGCCAACGTCCTGACTTTC.

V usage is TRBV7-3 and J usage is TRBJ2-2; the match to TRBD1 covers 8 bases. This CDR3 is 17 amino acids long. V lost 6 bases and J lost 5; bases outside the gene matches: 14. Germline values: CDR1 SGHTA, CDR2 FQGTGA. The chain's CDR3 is CASSRGTGTGRTGELFF. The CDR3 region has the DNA TGTGCCAGCAGTCGGGGGACCGGGACAGGTCGGACCGGGGAGCTGTTTTTT.

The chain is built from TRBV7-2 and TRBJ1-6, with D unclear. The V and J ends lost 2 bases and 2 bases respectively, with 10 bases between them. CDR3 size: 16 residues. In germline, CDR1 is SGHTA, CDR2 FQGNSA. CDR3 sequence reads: CASSLQRTAYNSPLHF. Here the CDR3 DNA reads TGTGCCAGCAGCTTACAACGAACGGCCTATAATTCACCCCTCCACTTT.

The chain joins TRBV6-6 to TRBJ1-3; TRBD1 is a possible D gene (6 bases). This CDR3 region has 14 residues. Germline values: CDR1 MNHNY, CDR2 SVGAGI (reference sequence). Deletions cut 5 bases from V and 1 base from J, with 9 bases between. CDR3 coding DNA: TGTGCCAGCAGTCCAGACAGGTCTGGAAACACCATATATTTT. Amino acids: CASSPDRSGNTIYF.

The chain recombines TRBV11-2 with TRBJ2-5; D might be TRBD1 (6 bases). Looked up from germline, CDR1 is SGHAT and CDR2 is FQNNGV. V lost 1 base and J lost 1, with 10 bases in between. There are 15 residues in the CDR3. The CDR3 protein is CASSLVVGGQETQYF. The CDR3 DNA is TGTGCCAGCAGCTTAGTTGTAGGGGGCCAAGAGACCCAGTACTTC. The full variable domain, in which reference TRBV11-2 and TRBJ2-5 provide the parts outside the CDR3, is EAGVAQSPRYKIIEKRQSVAFWCNPISGHATLYWYQQILGQGPKLLIQFQNNGVVDDSQLPKDRFSAERLKGVDSTLKIQPAKLEDSAVYLCASSLVVGGQETQYFGPGTRLLVL.

The CDR3 loop reads CSASTSGEYNEQFF. The CDR3 nucleotides read TGCAGCGCCTCGACTAGCGGGGAGTACAATGAGCAGTTCTTC. This chain connects TRBV29-1 to TRBJ2-1; 11 bases are shared with TRBD2. The CDR3 runs to 14 residues. The germline gives CDR1 SQVTM, CDR2 ANQGSEA. The J segment lost 4 bases and the V segment lost 7 bases, leaving 6 bases of the junction unmatched.

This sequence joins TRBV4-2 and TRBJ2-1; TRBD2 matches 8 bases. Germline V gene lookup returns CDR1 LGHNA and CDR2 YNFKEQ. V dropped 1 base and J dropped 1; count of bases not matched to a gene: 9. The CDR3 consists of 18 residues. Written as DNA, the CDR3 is TGTGCCAGCAGCCAAGTCGCGGGGGGCTTTGATTCCTACAATGAGCAGTTCTTC. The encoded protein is CASSQVAGGFDSYNEQFF.

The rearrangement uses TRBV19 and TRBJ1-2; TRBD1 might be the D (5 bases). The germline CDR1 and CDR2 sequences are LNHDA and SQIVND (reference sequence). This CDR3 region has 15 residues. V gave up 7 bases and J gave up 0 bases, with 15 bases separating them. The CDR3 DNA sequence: TGTGCCAGTATCATCGGCGGGGGAGCTAACTATGGCTACACCTTC. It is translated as CASIIGGGANYGYTF.

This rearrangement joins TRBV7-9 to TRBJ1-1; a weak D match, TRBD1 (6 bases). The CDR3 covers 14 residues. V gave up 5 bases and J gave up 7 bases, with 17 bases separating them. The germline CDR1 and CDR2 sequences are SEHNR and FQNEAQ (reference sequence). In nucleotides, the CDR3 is TGTGCCAGCAGCGTACAGGGTCCGGGGGGTGAAGCTTTCTTT. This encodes CASSVQGPGGEAFF.